These T cell receptor beta chains were read from a single sample in a study of OX40 agonist ivuxolimab in advanced cancers. The method was immunoSEQ multiplex PCR; TCRdb's version includes in-frame clones alone and lacks a portion of them. The repertoire holds some 30,000 clones, about 93% seen once, with 9.4% in the top ten. The source was CD4+ or CD8+ T cells sorted from blood, collected in a trial of the OX40 agonist ivuxolimab. The receptors were sampled from an adult with an advanced solid tumor such as melanoma, head and neck, liver or kidney cancer. CDR3s leave out the opening cysteine and the closing phenylalanine or tryptophan. Size is stated for part of the rows, as once, few or many counts, or as a class when the clone is expanded.

>TRBV7-6|.|15
ASSPPTSGGARNEQF
>TRBV6-1|.|11
ASSTRGTYEQY
>TRBV5-1|.|12
ASSLSRGENIQY
>TRBV6-5|.|14
ASSSLDREFNYGYT
>TRBV11-2|few|15
ASSLDRRGLSGNTIY
>TRBV6-1|.|14
ASSEAGSSPSYEQY
>TRBV5-5|.|13
ASSLGGPQFYEQY
>TRBV11-2|.|12
ASSWDWGQETQY
>TRBV6-5|once|13
ASSLNRVAKNIQY
>TRBV5-8|.|10
ASSSDGGEQY
>TRBV30|.|11
AWDRPSTDTQY
>TRBV29-1|.|9
SASGTDGYT
>TRBV6-5|.|12
ASSYSGTLDGYT
>TRBV6-5|.|12
ASSWTGPNTEAF
>TRBV9|.|11
ASSVGSYNEQF
>TRBV9|.|12
ASSVGGDLYEQY
>TRBV6-5|.|12
ASRSGGSVTEAF
>TRBV13|.|14
ASSSRAEGLKETQY
>TRBV4-3|.|11
ASSTAASTEAF